The 7 T cell receptor beta chains below come from one sample, sequenced in a study of T cells in Graves' hyperthyroidism and ophthalmopathy. Researchers took RNA transcripts and amplified the TCR beta CDR3 regions from them. The HTBI set primed first-round TCR CDR3 RT-PCR. MiXCR was run by TCRdb on the multiplex PCR reads, yielding one entry per CDR3 protein. The sample has some 500,000 distinct CDR3 sequences, approximately 15% seen once. Source material: blood. These receptors all stem from a woman aged 18-29 years with Graves' hyperthyroidism.

In this sample, this clonotype turned up many times. CDR3 residues: CAILTGTVYGYTF. The CDR3 coding sequence is TGTGCCATCTTAACCGGGACAGTCTATGGCTACACCTTC. This chain joins TRBV10-3 and TRBJ1-2; 7 bases line up with TRBD1. CDR1 and CDR2 (germline): ENHRY, SYGVKD. The CDR3 length is 13 residues. Trimming cost V 8 bases and J 4 bases; bases outside gene matches: 7.

This clonotype was seen a single time. A much larger clone lies one base from this, so it may be a read error. No DNA is shown, since the ends of the CDR3 on it are uncertain; the CDR3 is the one TCRdb lists. The gene calls are TRBV9 and TRBJ2-3; the table's D call of TRBD2 was not tested on the DNA. Per the germline V gene, CDR1 is SGDLS and CDR2 is YYNGEE. Counting both end residues, the CDR3 totals 18 amino acids. CDR3 amino acids: CASSVATGASGDTDTRYF.

This chain joins TRBV19 and TRBJ2-1; 13 nucleotides line up with TRBD2. The CDR3 runs to 15 residues. V gave up 7 bases and J gave up 7 bases; unmatched junction bases: 7. Per the germline V gene, CDR1 is LNHDA and CDR2 is SQIVND (reference sequence). In nucleotides, the CDR3 is TGTGCCAGTACCATCAAGACTAGCGGGAGGAATGAGCAGTTCTTC. Encoded protein: CASTIKTSGRNEQFF. The entire variable domain, with the rest obtained from reference TRBV19 and TRBJ2-1, is as follows: DGGITQSPKYLFRKEGQNVTLSCEQNLNHDAMYWYRQDPGQGLRLIYYSQIVNDFQKGDIAEGYSVSREKKESFPLTVTSAQKNPTAFYLCASTIKTSGRNEQFFGPGTRLTVL.

There are many counts of this clonotype. The chain has TRBV6-1 and TRBJ1-1; no definite D call. Germline assignment: CDR1 MNHNS and CDR2 SASEGT. V was cut by 5 bases and J by 2 bases, with 9 bases left in between. This CDR3 region has 13 residues. CDR3 sequence: CASSTQSNTEAFF. As DNA, the CDR3 is TGTGCCAGCAGTACCCAATCTAACACTGAAGCTTTCTTT.

This clonotype was counted only a few times. The chain is built from TRBV7-9 and TRBJ2-7; D remains unclear. The germline V gene encodes CDR1 SEHNR and CDR2 FQNEAQ (reference sequence). The CDR3 contains 14 residues. The V end lost 6 bases, the J end lost 5 bases, and 17 bases lay between the germline ends. The CDR3 sequence: CASRSRGEIHEQYF. DNA for the CDR3: TGTGCCAGCAGGTCCAGAGGTGAGATCCACGAGCAGTACTTC.

This clonotype was picked up many times. This chain joins TRBV2 and TRBJ2-3; D gene uncertain. In germline, CDR1 is SNHLY, CDR2 FYNNEI. Trimming took off 7 bases at V and 6 bases at J, with 17 bases between the two ends. CDR3 size: 14 residues. The CDR3 nucleotides are TGTGCCAGCACCCGAACCGCCTTCACGGATACGCAGTATTTT. This encodes CASTRTAFTDTQYF.

This clonotype has at least ten counts. The chain couples TRBV7-8 to TRBJ2-1, with D possibly TRBD2 on 5 matching bases. Trimming pared 4 bases from V and 5 bases from J, leaving 21 bases between. Germline lookup yields CDR1 SGHVS and CDR2 FQNEAQ. This CDR3 comprises 17 residues. CDR3 in DNA: TGTGCCAGCAGCTACCCCTCCGAGGGCCCGCCCAACAATGAGCAGTTCTTC. This codes for CASSYPSEGPPNNEQFF.